The present TCR beta chain was sequenced within a study of T cell responses to AZD1222 COVID-19 vaccine. The study, taken as a whole, reports: Reportedly, close to half of spike-specific TCRs are directed against unmutated variant regions.

For this clone: As yet, its antigen is unknown.

The table came from immunoSEQ multiplex PCR; TCRdb's copy has only in-frame clones and leaves some out. The table shows roughly 140,000 clones, with around nine tenths occurring only once. V was clipped by 5 bases and J by 4 bases; unmatched bases: 17. CDR3 length: 18 amino acids. The germline V gene encodes CDR1 SGHAT and CDR2 FQNNGV. The chain couples TRBV11-2 to TRBJ1-3, with TRBD1 matching 7 bases. The receptor was derived from an adult who received the AZD1222 COVID-19 vaccine. Sequences were derived from peripheral blood, sampled 28 days after the second AZD1222 dose. The CDR3 here is CASSQENNPGDRGNTIYF. The DNA of the CDR3 is TGTGCCAGCAGCCAGGAGAATAACCCGGGGGACAGAGGAAACACCATATATTTT. Supplemented by reference TRBV11-2 and TRBJ1-3, the full variable domain reads EAGVAQSPRYKIIEKRQSVAFWCNPISGHATLYWYQQILGQGPKLLIQFQNNGVVDDSQLPKDRFSAERLKGVDSTLKIQPAKLEDSAVYLCASSQENNPGDRGNTIYFGEGSWLTVV.